This TCR beta chain appears in the sequencing data of a study of T cells in Graves' hyperthyroidism and ophthalmopathy (dated by TCRdb to about 2019). General notes on the study: Peripheral blood samples were taken at the time of initial diagnosis, prior to any treatment. TCR V-J signatures able to tell the groups apart were searched for in a discovery cohort of 90 to 100 patients, of whom 40 to 45 had Graves' ophthalmopathy and roughly 57 had stable Graves' hyperthyroidism. Prospective prediction of ophthalmopathy was tested in an independent validation cohort of some 19 hyperthyroidism patients and 17 patients who later progressed to ophthalmopathy. The 80 to 100 discovery patients were randomly divided into training and test sets at a 7:3 ratio. Thyroid tissue and blood T-cell repertoires from about six Graves' hyperthyroidism patients were also compared in the study. Once sampling was done, hyperthyroidism patients were given methimazole at a starting dose of 30 mg daily, whereas ophthalmopathy patients were given high-dose intravenous methylprednisolone. The paper reports TCR Vbeta CDR3 sequencing of 140 or so peripheral blood samples: around 45 ophthalmopathy, approximately 74 hyperthyroidism and around 17 progressor patients.

The TCR beta CDR3 regions were amplified from the RNA transcripts. The first round of RT-PCR for the TCR CDR3 was performed with the HTBI primer set and the Qiagen OneStep RT-PCR kit. Libraries were constructed in a second round of multiplex PCR, after which size selection and purification were performed. Libraries were sequenced paired-end with 100 bp reads on an Illumina HiSeq2000. For the original study's pipeline: SOAPnuke was used to process the raw data, throwing out any read that contained adapters or uncalled bases, had a mean Phred below 15, or lacked an exact constant-primer or identifier match. COPE v1.2.5 was used to merge high-quality paired reads, and clonotypes were defined as unique nucleotide sequences. MiTCR v1.1 was used to align the clonotypes against IMGT TRBV, TRBD and TRBJ reference segments. Only V-J combinations with frequency above 0.0001, covering 99% to 99.2% of repertoires, were analysed. A TCS score was defined as the ratio of F50 (clonal expansion) to E x V (chaos), with BLOSUM62-based TCRdist applied between CDR3 peptides within each V-J. Welch's t-statistics and random forest reduced roughly 500 V-J features to some 14, which were used in a naive Bayes classifier (R e1071). The raw public reads went through TCRdb reprocessing: fastp at Q25, MiXCR clone calling, in-frame beta chains kept. Rows are unified per CDR3 protein, each entry keeping the most common DNA and genes. In this record, the V and J calls reflect TCRdb's handling and not the investigators' own analysis. The sample records 600,000 to 900,000 distinct CDR3 sequences, about a sixth of which are singletons. The ten top clones hold under 10% of the sample.

The CDR3 holds 15 amino acids from the cysteine to the phenylalanine. Kept here is only the CDR3 DNA, which spans 45 bases and is read in frame from base 1. V and J are trimmed by 6 bases and 4 bases, and the gene matches miss 2 bases of the junction. CDR1 and CDR2 are drawn from the germline V gene: SNHLY, FYNNEI. Study-wide findings and limitations: Sample size was not statistically predetermined, and investigators were not blinded to group allocation. Most expanded thyroid clonotypes (frequency above 0.001) were also found in blood, which suggests that blood repertoires may mirror thyroid immune responses. In cross-validation, a model built on a 13 V-J signature told ophthalmopathy apart from stable hyperthyroidism with under 90% sensitivity and about 81% specificity, and in testing the same model reached 80%/75%. During validation, the model predicted progression to ophthalmopathy a median of roughly 7.1 months ahead of onset, with approximately 71% sensitivity and about 75% specificity.

Graves' hyperthyroidism was defined as stable when no progression to ophthalmopathy occurred over 18 months of follow-up. Hyperthyroidism patients were newly diagnosed, had a disease duration of under 2 months, and were aged 18 to 65 years. Exclusion was applied to patients with uncontrolled infections, other autoimmune diseases, pregnancy or lactation. Diagnoses were established on the basis of clinical symptoms, serum thyroxine and TRAb, thyroid ultrasound, and orbital computed tomography. Ficoll-Paque density gradient centrifugation was used to isolate PBMCs from 9.5 to 10 ml of fresh peripheral blood. Trizol reagent was used to extract total RNA, and RNA quality was then checked on an Agilent 2100 Bioanalyzer. This clonotype turned up a few times. Its recognized antigen is unknown. The input lacks base qualities; no much larger clone sits a single base away.

The V and J genes are TRBV2 and TRBJ2-2; 13 nucleotides in the junction match TRBD2. This TCR was sampled from a man aged 18-30 years with Graves' hyperthyroidism. The source material was blood. The CDR3 reads CASRRTSGSTGELFF. The nucleotide sequence reads TGTGCCAGCAGAAGGACTAGCGGGAGCACCGGGGAGCTGTTTTTT.